These 14 T cell receptor beta chains came from one sample sequenced in a study of cytomegalovirus exposure and HLA in healthy donors. 60 Vbeta and 13 Jbeta primers were used in PCR. Assay used: immunoSEQ multiplex PCR; TCRdb lists only in-frame clones, some missing. The sample has 150,000 to 200,000 clones; more than 80% are singletons. The sequenced material came from PBMCs. Receptors were obtained from a woman aged 18-30 years in good health and CMV-seropositive.

This chain connects TRBV7-9 to TRBJ2-2; D is uncertain. The CDR3 has 16 residues. Trimming shortened V by 3 bases and J by 0 bases, and 11 bases separated the two germline ends. Germline V gene data show CDR1 as SEHNR and CDR2 as FQNEAQ (reference sequence). The CDR3 is CASSFPPEANTGELFF. As DNA, the CDR3 is TGTGCCAGCAGCTTCCCCCCAGAGGCGAACACCGGGGAGCTGTTTTTT.

V gene TRBV7-2 combines with J gene TRBJ1-3, with a tentative D call TRBD1 (5 bases). The V and J ends lost 1 base and 5 bases respectively, with 6 bases between them. Germline assignment: CDR1 SGHTA and CDR2 FQGNSA. The CDR3 length is 13 residues. The CDR3 loop reads CASSLDRRNTIYF. The DNA for the CDR3 is TGTGCCAGCAGCTTAGACAGGCGAAACACCATATATTTT.

The J gene is TRBJ1-1, the V gene TRBV28, with D perhaps matching TRBD1 (5 bases). The CDR3 covers 14 residues. The germline gives CDR1 MDHEN, CDR2 SYDVKM. The ends were cut back, 3 bases at V and 6 bases at J, with 14 bases in the middle. CDR3 residues: CASSFRQGGAEAFF. CDR3 DNA sequence: TGTGCCAGCAGTTTCAGGCAGGGAGGCGCTGAAGCTTTCTTT.

The chain has TRBV19 and TRBJ2-4; 9 bases align to TRBD1. The length of the CDR3 is 18 residues. Germline values: CDR1 LNHDA, CDR2 SQIVND (reference sequence). V was clipped by 4 bases and J by 0 bases; unmatched bases: 10. The CDR3 sequence is CASSTRTGETLAKNIQYF. DNA for the CDR3: TGTGCCAGTAGTACTCGGACAGGGGAAACCCTAGCCAAAAACATTCAGTACTTC.

The V gene is TRBV5-6, the J gene TRBJ2-1, with 7 bases lining up with TRBD2. The CDR3 covers 15 residues. The ends lost 0 bases at V and 4 bases at J; junction bases unmatched: 4. Germline CDR1 SGHDT, CDR2 YYEEEE. The CDR3 loop reads CASSLGGGLYNEQFF. CDR3 coding DNA: TGTGCCAGCAGCTTGGGGGGAGGGTTATACAATGAGCAGTTCTTC.

The V gene is TRBV7-3, the J gene TRBJ2-2, with 9 nucleotides matching TRBD1. V lost 4 bases to trimming and J lost 5 bases; unmatched junction nucleotides: 2. Looked up from germline, CDR1 is SGHTA and CDR2 is FQGTGA. This CDR3 region has 14 residues. The CDR3 DNA follows: TGTGCCAGCAGCTCCGGGACAGGGACCGGGGAGCTGTTTTTT. Protein: CASSSGTGTGELFF.

The V and J genes are TRBV5-5 and TRBJ1-1; TRBD1 is a possible D gene (6 bases). The germline gives CDR1 SGHKS, CDR2 YYEKEE (reference sequence). CDR3 length: 14 residues. V gave up 0 bases and J gave up 4 bases, with 10 bases separating them. The CDR3, as DNA: TGTGCCAGCAGCTTGGCAGTAGGGGGCACTGAAGCTTTCTTT. This sequence encodes CASSLAVGGTEAFF.

This sequence joins TRBV1 and TRBJ2-7; no check of the table's D call, TRBD2, against the DNA was made. TRBV1 is labeled a pseudogene. The CDR3 is 19 residues long. CDR3 in amino acids: CTSSQDQEGSLPYSYEQYF. CDR3 bases: TGCACCAGCAGCCAAGACCAGGAGGGGAGCCTACCTTACTCCTACGAGCAGTACTTC.

The genes are TRBV4-1 and TRBJ1-5; D is uncertain. Per the germline V gene, CDR1 is MGHRA and CDR2 is YSYEKL. The V gene lost 4 bases and the J gene lost 0 bases, with 16 bases spanning the gap. The CDR3 sequence is 17 residues long. CDR3 sequence reads: CASSRAWRDYSNQPQHF. For the CDR3, the DNA is TGCGCCAGCAGCCGAGCATGGAGAGATTATAGCAATCAGCCCCAGCATTTT.

Concerning this clone itself: The germline gene is not matched at one end of the junction; a read error may be the cause. This rearrangement joins TRBV7-9 to TRBJ2-7; D might be TRBD2 (7 bases). CDR1 is SEHNR, CDR2 FQNEAQ, per germline (reference sequence). This CDR3 comprises 13 residues. Here the CDR3 DNA reads TGTGCCAGCAGCTTAGCCGTAGGGGGGGATCTCCGTTTC. Translating gives CASSLAVGGDLRF.

The rearrangement links TRBV27 to TRBJ1-2; possibly TRBD1 for D (6 bases). V lost 5 bases and J lost 4, with 11 bases in between. Looked up from germline, CDR1 is MNHEY and CDR2 is SMNVEV (reference sequence). The CDR3 is 13 amino acids. For the CDR3, the DNA is TGTGCCAGCAGTCCCCGACAGGCCTATGGCTACACCTTC. Its translation is CASSPRQAYGYTF.

The J gene is TRBJ2-7, the V gene TRBV28; the D gene is possibly TRBD2 (6 bases). In germline, CDR1 is MDHEN, CDR2 SYDVKM. The CDR3 runs to 12 residues. Trimming removed 4 bases from V and 5 bases from J, with 9 bases in between. The CDR3 sequence: CASSSRGDEQYF. CDR3 coding DNA: TGTGCCAGCAGTTCCCGCGGGGACGAGCAGTACTTC.

V usage is TRBV29-1 and J usage is TRBJ2-3; maybe TRBD1 (6 bases). Germline V lookup: CDR1 SQVTM, CDR2 ANQGSEA. The V and J ends lost 6 bases and 5 bases respectively, with 9 bases between them. The CDR3 runs 11 residues. CDR3: CSVKGEDTQYF. Here the CDR3 DNA reads TGCAGCGTCAAGGGGGAAGATACGCAGTATTTT.

The V and J genes are TRBV19 and TRBJ1-1, with D possibly TRBD1 on 6 matching bases. This CDR3 contains 14 residues. The V gene lost 7 bases and the J gene lost 0 bases, with 12 bases spanning the gap. Germline CDR1 is LNHDA and CDR2 is SQIVND (reference sequence). For the CDR3, the DNA is TGTGCCAGTAAACAGGGCGCAATGAACACTGAAGCTTTCTTT. Translated: CASKQGAMNTEAFF. The full variable domain, rest sourced from reference TRBV19 and TRBJ1-1, is DGGITQSPKYLFRKEGQNVTLSCEQNLNHDAMYWYRQDPGQGLRLIYYSQIVNDFQKGDIAEGYSVSREKKESFPLTVTSAQKNPTAFYLCASKQGAMNTEAFFGQGTRLTVV.